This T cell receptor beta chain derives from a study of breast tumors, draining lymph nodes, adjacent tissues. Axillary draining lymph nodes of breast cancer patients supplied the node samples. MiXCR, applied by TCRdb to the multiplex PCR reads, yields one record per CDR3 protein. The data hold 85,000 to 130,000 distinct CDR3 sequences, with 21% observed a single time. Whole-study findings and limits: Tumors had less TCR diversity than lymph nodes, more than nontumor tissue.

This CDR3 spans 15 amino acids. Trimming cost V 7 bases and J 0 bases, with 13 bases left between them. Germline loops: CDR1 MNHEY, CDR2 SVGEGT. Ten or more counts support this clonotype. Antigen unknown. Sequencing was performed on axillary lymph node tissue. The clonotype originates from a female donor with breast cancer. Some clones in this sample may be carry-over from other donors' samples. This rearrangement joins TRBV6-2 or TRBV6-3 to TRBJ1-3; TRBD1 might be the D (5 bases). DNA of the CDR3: TGTGCCAGCACGATATCAGGGAGCTCTGGAAACACCATATATTTT. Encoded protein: CASTISGSSGNTIYF.